This T cell receptor beta chain is from a study of T cell repertoires in cytomegalovirus infection. Turning to the study itself: Recently described HLA-C-restricted plus well-studied HLA-B-restricted CMV epitopes were used. It can be stated that public TCR beta signatures indicated CMV infection as well as a matching HLA type.

The study, taken as a whole, reports: In two of eight donors, the top clonotype was HLA-C-restricted CMV-specific.

V shed 1 base, J shed 3 bases, and the junction held 1 base outside the gene matches. The length of the CDR3 is 14 residues. CDR1 and CDR2 (germline): MGHRA, YSYEKL. This clonotype came up once. Its antigen is unknown. Using its own MiXCR run on the reads, TCRdb lists one record per CDR3 protein. The sample shows about 830,000 distinct CDR3 sequences, around a third of them seen only once. This specimen consisted of cultured CD8+ T cells from PBMCs, obtained from culture after CMV antigen stimulation. The V gene is TRBV4-1, the J gene TRBJ2-3; 7 bases match TRBD1. This TCR derives from a human donor in good health (CMV status not recorded). Some clones in this sample may be carry-over from other donors' samples. In DNA form, the CDR3 reads TGCGCCAGCAGCCAAGTACAGGGGACAGATACGCAGTATTTT. It specifies CASSQVQGTDTQYF.